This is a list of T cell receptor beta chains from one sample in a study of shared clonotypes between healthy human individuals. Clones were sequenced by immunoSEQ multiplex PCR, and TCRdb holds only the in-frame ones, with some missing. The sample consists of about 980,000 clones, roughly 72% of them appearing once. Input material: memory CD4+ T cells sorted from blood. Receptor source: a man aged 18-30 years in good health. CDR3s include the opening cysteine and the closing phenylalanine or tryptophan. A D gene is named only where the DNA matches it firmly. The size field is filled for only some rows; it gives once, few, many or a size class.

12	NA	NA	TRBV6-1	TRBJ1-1	TGTGCCAGCGGACTGATGAACACTGAAGCTTTCTTT	CASGLMNTEAFF
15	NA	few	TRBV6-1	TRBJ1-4	TGTGCCAGCAGATCAGCCTATGCAACTAATGAAAAACTGTTTTTT	CASRSAYATNEKLFF
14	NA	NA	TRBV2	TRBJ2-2	TGTGCCAGCAGTTCTAATGGGGGCACCGGGGAGCTGTTTTTT	CASSSNGGTGELFF
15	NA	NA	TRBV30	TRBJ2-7	TGTGCCTGGAGTGTTCCGGGGAAGAGCTCCTACGAGCAGTACTTC	CAWSVPGKSSYEQYF
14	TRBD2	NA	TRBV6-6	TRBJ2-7	TGTGCCAGCAGTTACGTCCTAGCGGCTTCCGAGCAGTACTTC	CASSYVLAASEQYF
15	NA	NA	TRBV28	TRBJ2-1	TGTGCCAGCAGTCTAGAGGCAGGGAGCTGGAATGAGCAGTTCTTC	CASSLEAGSWNEQFF
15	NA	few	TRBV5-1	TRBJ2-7	TGCGCCAGCAGCTTGGACCTAAGGTCGAGCCACGAGCAGTACTTC	CASSLDLRSSHEQYF
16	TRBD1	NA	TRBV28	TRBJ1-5	TGTGCCAGCAGTAATGGAGACAGGGGGGACAATCAGCCCCAGCATTTT	CASSNGDRGDNQPQHF
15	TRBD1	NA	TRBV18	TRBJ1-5	TGTGCCAGCTCACCAAAAGGACAGGGACATCAGCCCCAGCATTTT	CASSPKGQGHQPQHF
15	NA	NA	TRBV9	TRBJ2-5	TGTGCCAGCAGCCACCGAGGGAGCGCAAAAGAGACCCAGTACTTC	CASSHRGSAKETQYF
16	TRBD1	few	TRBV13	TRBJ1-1	TGTGCCAGCAGCTTTTACAGGGGGCAACTGAACACTGAAGCTTTCTTT	CASSFYRGQLNTEAFF
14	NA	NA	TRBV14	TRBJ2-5	TGTGCCAGCAGCCATCGTACTAGCCAAGAGACCCAGTACTTC	CASSHRTSQETQYF
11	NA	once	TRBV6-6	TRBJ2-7	TGTGCCAGCAGTACGGAGAACGAGCAGTACTTC	CASSTENEQYF
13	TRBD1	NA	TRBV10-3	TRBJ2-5	TGTGCCATTACGACAGGGAAGACGGAGACCCAGTACTTC	CAITTGKTETQYF
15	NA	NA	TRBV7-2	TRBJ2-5	TGTGCCAGCAGCTTAGGAGGAGGGTACGGCGAGACCCAGTACTTC	CASSLGGGYGETQYF
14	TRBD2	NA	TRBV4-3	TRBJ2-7	TGCGCCAGCGGCCAGGGCACTAGCGTCTACGAGCAGTACTTC	CASGQGTSVYEQYF
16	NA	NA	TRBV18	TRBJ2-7	TGTGCCAGCTCATTCCGGACAAATCCCCTCTCCTACGAGCAGTACTTC	CASSFRTNPLSYEQYF
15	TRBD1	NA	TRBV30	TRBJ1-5	TGTGCCTGGAGTGTGGGACAGGGGGCAAAGCAGCCCCAGCATTTT	CAWSVGQGAKQPQHF
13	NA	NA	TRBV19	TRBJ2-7	TGTGCCAGTAGTATACGTGACTCCTACGAGCAGTACTTC	CASSIRDSYEQYF
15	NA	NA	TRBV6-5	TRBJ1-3	TGTGCCAGCAGTTACTCCCGGGACGGTGGAAACACCATATATTTT	CASSYSRDGGNTIYF
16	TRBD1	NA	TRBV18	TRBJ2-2	TGTGCCAGCTCCTACTCCGGGACAGGGAACACCGGGGAGCTGTTTTTT	CASSYSGTGNTGELFF
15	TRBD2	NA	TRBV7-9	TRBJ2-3	TGTGCCAGCAGCTTATCTAGCGGGAGCTGGGATACGCAGTATTTT	CASSLSSGSWDTQYF
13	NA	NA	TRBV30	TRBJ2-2	TGTGCCTCGCCCCGTAGGGGGAGGGGGGAGCTGTTTTTT	CASPRRGRGELFF
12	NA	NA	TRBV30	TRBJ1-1	TGTGCCTGGAATTCTGGGGTTACTGAAGCTTTCTTT	CAWNSGVTEAFF
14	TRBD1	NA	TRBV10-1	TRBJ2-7	TGCGCCAGCCTGACCGGACAGGTACGGTGCGAGCAGTACTTC	CASLTGQVRCEQYF
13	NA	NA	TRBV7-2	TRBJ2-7	TGTGCCAGCAGCTTAGGCGGAATTTACGAGCAGTACTTC	CASSLGGIYEQYF
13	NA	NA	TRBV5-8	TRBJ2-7	TGTGCCAGCAGCCACTTCCAGACCTACGAGCAGTACTTC	CASSHFQTYEQYF
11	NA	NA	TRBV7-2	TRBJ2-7	TGTGCCAGCAGCCAGATTTACGAGCAGTACTTC	CASSQIYEQYF
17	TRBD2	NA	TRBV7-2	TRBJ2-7	TGTGCCAGCAGCTCCGGAACCGGACTAGCAGGGACCTACGAGCAGTACTTC	CASSSGTGLAGTYEQYF
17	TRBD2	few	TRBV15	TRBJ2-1	TGTGCCACCCAGGGGCTAGCGGGGTCCTCCTCCTACAATGAGCAGTTCTTC	CATQGLAGSSSYNEQFF
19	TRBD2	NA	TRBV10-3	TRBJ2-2	TGTGCCATCAGTTCGTCCGGGACTAGCCCAGAGGGTAGATCCGGGGAGCTGTTTTTT	CAISSSGTSPEGRSGELFF
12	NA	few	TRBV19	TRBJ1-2	TGTGCCAGTAGTATCCTAGGGGTTGGCTACACCTTC	CASSILGVGYTF
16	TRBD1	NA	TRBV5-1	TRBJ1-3	TGCGCCAGCAGCCCTGTTGGACAGGGGGCCGGAAACACCATATATTTT	CASSPVGQGAGNTIYF
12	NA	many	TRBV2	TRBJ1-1	TGTGCCAGCAGCGCAGGACTTGGGTTGGCTTTCTTT	CASSAGLGLAFF
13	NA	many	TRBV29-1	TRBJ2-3	TGCGTTATGAGGGGAGCGGCCACAGATACGCAGTATTTT	CVMRGAATDTQYF
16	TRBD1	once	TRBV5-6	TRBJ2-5	TGTGCCAGCAGCTTGGATTTAGCAGGGGGATGGGAGACCCAGTACTTC	CASSLDLAGGWETQYF
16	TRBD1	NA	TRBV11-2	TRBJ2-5	TGTGCCAGCAGCCCATGGACAGGGGGGGCCTGGGAGACCCAGTACTTC	CASSPWTGGAWETQYF
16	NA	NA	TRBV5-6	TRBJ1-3	TGTGCCAGCAGCTTAGGGGTAAAGAACTCTGGAAACACCATATATTTT	CASSLGVKNSGNTIYF
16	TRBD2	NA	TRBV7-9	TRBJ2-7	TGTGCCAGCAGCAAACGCGGAGCGGGAGATATGTACGAGCAGTACTTC	CASSKRGAGDMYEQYF
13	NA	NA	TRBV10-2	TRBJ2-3	TGCGCCAGCAGTGCCGGCGGCCAGTCGGTGCAGTATTTT	CASSAGGQSVQYF
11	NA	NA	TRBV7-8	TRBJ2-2	TGTGCCAGCAGGGCCAACGGGGAGCTGTTTTTT	CASRANGELFF
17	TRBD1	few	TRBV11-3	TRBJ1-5	TGTGCCAGCAGCTTAGGGGACAGGGGGCTGGGAAATCAGCCCCAGCATTTT	CASSLGDRGLGNQPQHF